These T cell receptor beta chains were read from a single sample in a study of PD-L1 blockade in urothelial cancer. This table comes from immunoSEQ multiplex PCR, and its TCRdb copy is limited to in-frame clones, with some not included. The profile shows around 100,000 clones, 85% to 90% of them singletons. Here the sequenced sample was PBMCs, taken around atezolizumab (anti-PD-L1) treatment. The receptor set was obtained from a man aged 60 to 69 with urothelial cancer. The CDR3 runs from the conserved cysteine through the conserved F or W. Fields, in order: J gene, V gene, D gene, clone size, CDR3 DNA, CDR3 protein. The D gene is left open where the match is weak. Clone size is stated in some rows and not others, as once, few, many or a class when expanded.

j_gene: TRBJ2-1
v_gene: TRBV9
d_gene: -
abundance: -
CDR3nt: TGTGCCAGCAGCGTAGTCGAGTCCTACAATGAGCAGTTCTTC
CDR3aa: CASSVVESYNEQFF

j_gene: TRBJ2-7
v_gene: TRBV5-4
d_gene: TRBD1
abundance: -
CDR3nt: TGTGCCAGCAGCTTGGACCCGGGACAGTCCTACGAGCAGTACTTC
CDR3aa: CASSLDPGQSYEQYF

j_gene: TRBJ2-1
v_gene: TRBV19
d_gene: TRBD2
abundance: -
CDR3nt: TGTGCCAGCCGTCGACTAGCTGATAATGAGCAGTTCTTC
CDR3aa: CASRRLADNEQFF

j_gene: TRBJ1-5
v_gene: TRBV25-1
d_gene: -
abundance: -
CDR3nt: TGTGCCACCTCCCCGGCGGGGGGCCATCAGCCCCAGCATTTT
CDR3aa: CATSPAGGHQPQHF

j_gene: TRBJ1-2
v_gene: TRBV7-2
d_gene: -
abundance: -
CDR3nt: TGTGCCAGCAGCTTAGACGGCTATGGCTACACCTTC
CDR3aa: CASSLDGYGYTF

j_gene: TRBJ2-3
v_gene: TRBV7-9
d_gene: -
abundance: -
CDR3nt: TGTGCCAGCAGTCCCGCGGCCGTCACAGATACGCAGTATTTT
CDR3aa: CASSPAAVTDTQYF

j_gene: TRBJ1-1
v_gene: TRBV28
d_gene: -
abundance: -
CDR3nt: TGTGCCAGCAGTTTAGGCAGGGAGGTATGGGCTTTCTTT
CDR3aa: CASSLGREVWAFF

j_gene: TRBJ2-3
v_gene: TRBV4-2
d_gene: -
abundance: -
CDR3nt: TGTGCCAGCAGCCAAGATATAGATACGCAGTATTTT
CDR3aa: CASSQDIDTQYF

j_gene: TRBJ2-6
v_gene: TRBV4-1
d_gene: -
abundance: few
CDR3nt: TGCGCCAGCAGCCAAGATATGTGGAGTAGTGGGGCCAACGTCCTGACTTTC
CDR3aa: CASSQDMWSSGANVLTF

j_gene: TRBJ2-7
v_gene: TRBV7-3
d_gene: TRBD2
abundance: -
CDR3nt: TGTGCCAGCAGCTTAGGATACAGCGGGGGAGACGAGCAGTACTTC
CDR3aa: CASSLGYSGGDEQYF

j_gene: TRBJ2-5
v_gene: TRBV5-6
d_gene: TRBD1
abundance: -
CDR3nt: TGTGCCAGCAGCGCTAAGACAGGGGGCGAGACCCAGTACTTC
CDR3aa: CASSAKTGGETQYF

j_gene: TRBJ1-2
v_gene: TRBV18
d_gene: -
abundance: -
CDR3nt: TGTGCCAGCTCACAAAGTGGGGGAGGAACTGAAGGCTACACCTTC
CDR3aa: CASSQSGGGTEGYTF

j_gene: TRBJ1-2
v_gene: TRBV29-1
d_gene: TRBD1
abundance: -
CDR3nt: TGCAGCGTAGACCAGACAGGGCCCAACTATGGCTACACCTTC
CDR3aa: CSVDQTGPNYGYTF

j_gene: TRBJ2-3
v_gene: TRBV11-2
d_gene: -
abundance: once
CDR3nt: TGTGCCAGCAGCTTAGATCGGACACCAGATACGCAGTATTTT
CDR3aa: CASSLDRTPDTQYF

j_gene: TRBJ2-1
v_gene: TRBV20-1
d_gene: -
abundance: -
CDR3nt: TGCAGTGCTAGACTTGATGAGCAGTTCTTC
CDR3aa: CSARLDEQFF

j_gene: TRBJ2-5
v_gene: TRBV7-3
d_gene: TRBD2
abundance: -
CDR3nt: TGTGCCAGCAGCCCCGGGGGGGCCATGGAGACCCAGTACTTC
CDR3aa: CASSPGGAMETQYF

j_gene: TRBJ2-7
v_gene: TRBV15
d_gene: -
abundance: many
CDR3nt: TGTGCCACCAGCATACAACGGGGACAAAGCTACGAGCAGTACTTC
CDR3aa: CATSIQRGQSYEQYF

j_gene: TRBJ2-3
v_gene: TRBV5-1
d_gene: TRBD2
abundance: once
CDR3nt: TGCGCCAGCACGGCGGGGGGTCCCAGCACAGATACGCAGTATTTT
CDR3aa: CASTAGGPSTDTQYF

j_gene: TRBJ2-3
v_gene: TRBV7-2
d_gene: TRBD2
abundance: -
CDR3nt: TGTGCCAGCAGCTTAGGCGGACTAGCGGGAAGCACAGATACGCAGTATTTT
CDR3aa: CASSLGGLAGSTDTQYF

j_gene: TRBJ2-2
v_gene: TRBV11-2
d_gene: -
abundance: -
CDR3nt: TGTGCCAGCAGCTTCAACGGGGTTACCGGGGAGCTGTTTTTT
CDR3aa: CASSFNGVTGELFF

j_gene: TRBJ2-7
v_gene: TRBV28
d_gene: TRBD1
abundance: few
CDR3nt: TGTGCCAGCAGCCCCTGGGACAACAGGGGGCGATCCGACGAGCAGTACTTC
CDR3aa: CASSPWDNRGRSDEQYF

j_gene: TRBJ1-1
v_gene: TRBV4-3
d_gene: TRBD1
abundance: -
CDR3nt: TGCGCCAGCAGCCAAGTGGGACAGGGTTTCACTGAAGCTTTCTTT
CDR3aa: CASSQVGQGFTEAFF

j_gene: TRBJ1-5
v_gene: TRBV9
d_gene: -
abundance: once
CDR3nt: TGTGCCAGCAGCGAGACACCTTATAGCAATCAGCCCCAGCATTTT
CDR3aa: CASSETPYSNQPQHF

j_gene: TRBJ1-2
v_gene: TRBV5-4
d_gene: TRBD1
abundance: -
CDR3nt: TGTGCCAGCAGCTCGGACAGGCGTTATGGCTACACCTTC
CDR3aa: CASSSDRRYGYTF

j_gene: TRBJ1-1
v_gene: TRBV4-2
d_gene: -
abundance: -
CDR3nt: TGTGCCAGCAGCCACGTTTCCGGGGTCACTGAAGCTTTCTTT
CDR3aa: CASSHVSGVTEAFF

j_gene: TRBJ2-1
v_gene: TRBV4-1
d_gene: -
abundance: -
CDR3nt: TGCGCCAGCGGCGGAACTATGGATGAGCAGTTCTTC
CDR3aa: CASGGTMDEQFF

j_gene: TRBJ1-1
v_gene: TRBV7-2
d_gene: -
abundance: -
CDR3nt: TGTGCCAGCAGCTCGGGGGGAGGGAACACTGAAGCTTTCTTT
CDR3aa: CASSSGGGNTEAFF

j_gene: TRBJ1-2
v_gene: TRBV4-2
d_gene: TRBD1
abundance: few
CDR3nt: TGTGCCAGCAGCCAGCCGGACAGGGAGATTGGCTACACCTTC
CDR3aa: CASSQPDREIGYTF

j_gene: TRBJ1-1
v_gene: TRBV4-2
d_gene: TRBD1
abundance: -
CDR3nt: TGTGCCAGCAGCCAAGGGCCCGGGACAGGGCCCAACACTGAAGCTTTCTTT
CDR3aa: CASSQGPGTGPNTEAFF

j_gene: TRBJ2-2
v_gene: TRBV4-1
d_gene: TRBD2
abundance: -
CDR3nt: TGCGCCAGCAGCCAACAAAGAGCGGGGTTGAACACCGGGGAGCTGTTTTTT
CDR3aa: CASSQQRAGLNTGELFF

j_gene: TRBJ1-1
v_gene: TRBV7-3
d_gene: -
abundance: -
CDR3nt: TGTGCCAGCAGCGTCGCAGAGAACACTGAAGCTTTCTTT
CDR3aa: CASSVAENTEAFF

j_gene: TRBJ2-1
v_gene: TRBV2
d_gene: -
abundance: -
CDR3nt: TGTGCCAGCAGTGCTAGCGTCGATGAGCAGTTCTTC
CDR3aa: CASSASVDEQFF

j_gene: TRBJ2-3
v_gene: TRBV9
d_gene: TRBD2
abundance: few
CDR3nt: TGTGCCAGCAGCGTAGAGGCGGGAGGGCCCTCAACGCAGTATTTT
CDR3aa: CASSVEAGGPSTQYF

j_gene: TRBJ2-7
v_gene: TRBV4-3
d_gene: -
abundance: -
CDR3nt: TGCGCCAGCAGCCAAGGCTTAGCGAACGAGCAGTACTTC
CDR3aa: CASSQGLANEQYF

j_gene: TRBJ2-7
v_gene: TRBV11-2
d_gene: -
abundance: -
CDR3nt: TGTGCCAGCAGCTCCAACAGGGTGGCCTACGAGCAGTACTTC
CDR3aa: CASSSNRVAYEQYF

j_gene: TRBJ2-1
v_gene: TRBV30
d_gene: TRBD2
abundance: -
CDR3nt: TGTGCCTGGAGTGCGCCGGGGGGTGCCTACAATGAGCAGTTCTTC
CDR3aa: CAWSAPGGAYNEQFF

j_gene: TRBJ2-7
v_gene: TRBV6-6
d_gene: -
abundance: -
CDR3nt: TGTGCCAGCAGTTACCCCCCGAGTCAAGCCTACGAGCAGTACTTC
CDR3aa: CASSYPPSQAYEQYF

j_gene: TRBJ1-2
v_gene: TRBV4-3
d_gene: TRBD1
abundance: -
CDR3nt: TGCGCCAGCAGCCAAGGGGGACAGGGCGCTGGAGGCTACACCTTC
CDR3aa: CASSQGGQGAGGYTF

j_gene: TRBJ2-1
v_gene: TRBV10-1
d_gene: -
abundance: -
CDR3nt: TGCGCCAGCAGTTCTCTAGCTATCCGGGGTGAGCAGTTCTTC
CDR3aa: CASSSLAIRGEQFF

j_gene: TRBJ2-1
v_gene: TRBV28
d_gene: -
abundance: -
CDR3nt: TGTGCCAGCAGCATAGGGTCGCTGAGCGGAAATGAGCAGTTCTTC
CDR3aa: CASSIGSLSGNEQFF

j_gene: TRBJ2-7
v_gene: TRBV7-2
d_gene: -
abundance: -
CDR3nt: TGTGCCAGCAGCTGGGACAATGGCGAGCAGTACTTC
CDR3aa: CASSWDNGEQYF

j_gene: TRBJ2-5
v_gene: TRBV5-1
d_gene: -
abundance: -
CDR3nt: TGCGCCAGCAGGCCCGGGAGTGGGGAGACCCAGTACTTC
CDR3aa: CASRPGSGETQYF

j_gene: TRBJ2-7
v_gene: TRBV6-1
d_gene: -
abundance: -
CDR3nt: TGTGCCAGCAGTGAGCAGGGTTCCTACGAGCAGTACTTC
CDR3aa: CASSEQGSYEQYF

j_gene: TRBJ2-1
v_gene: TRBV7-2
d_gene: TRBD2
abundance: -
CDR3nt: TGTGCCAGCAGCTTAGTACTAGCGGGGGCCAGAGGCTCTTACAATGAGCAGTTCTTC
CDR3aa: CASSLVLAGARGSYNEQFF

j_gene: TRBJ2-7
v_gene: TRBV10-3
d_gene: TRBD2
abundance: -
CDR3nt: TGTGCCATCAGTGAGCGGATGGCGGGACTAGCGGGGGAGTACGAGCAGTACTTC
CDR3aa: CAISERMAGLAGEYEQYF

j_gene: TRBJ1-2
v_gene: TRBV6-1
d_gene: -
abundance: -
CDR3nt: TGTGCCAGCAGTACGGAGGGGGGGAACTATGGCTACACCTTC
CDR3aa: CASSTEGGNYGYTF

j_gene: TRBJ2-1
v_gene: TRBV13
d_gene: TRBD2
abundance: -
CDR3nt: TGTGCCAGCAGCTCCAGACTAGCGGGAGGTGGTAATGAGCAGTTCTTC
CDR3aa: CASSSRLAGGGNEQFF

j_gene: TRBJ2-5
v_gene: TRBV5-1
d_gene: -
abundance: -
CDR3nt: TGCGCCAGCAGCTTGGATGCACTACCCCAGTACTTC
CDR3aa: CASSLDALPQYF

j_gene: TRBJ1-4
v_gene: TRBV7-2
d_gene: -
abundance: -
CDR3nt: TGTGCCAGCAGCTTGGGGGGGACTAATGAAAAACTGTTTTTT
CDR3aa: CASSLGGTNEKLFF

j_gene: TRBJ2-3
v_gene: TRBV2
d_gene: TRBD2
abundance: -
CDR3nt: TGTGCCAGCAGAGAACCTTCCCGGAGCGGGACCACAGATACGCAGTATTTT
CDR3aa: CASREPSRSGTTDTQYF

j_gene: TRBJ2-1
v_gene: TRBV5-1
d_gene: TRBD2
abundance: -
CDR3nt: TGCGCCAGCAGCTTGGTAGCGGGCAGCTACAATGAGCAGTTCTTC
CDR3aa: CASSLVAGSYNEQFF

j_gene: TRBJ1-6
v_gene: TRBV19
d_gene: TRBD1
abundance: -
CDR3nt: TGTGCCAGTAGCCCCACAGGGGGAAGCTCCTATAATTCACCCCTCCACTTT
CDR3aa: CASSPTGGSSYNSPLHF

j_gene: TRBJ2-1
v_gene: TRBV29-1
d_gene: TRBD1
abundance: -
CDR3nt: TGCAGCGCCGAGCTTCTTCAGGGGGCGGGATACAATGAGCAGTTCTTC
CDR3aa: CSAELLQGAGYNEQFF

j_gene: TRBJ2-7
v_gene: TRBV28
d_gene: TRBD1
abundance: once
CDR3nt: TGTGCCAGCCTAGACAGGGGGCGCCTCGAGCAGTACTTC
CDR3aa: CASLDRGRLEQYF

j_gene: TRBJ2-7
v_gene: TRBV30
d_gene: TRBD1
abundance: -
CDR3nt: TGTGCCTGGAGTGCCCAGACAGGGGTCGAGCAGTACTTC
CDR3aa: CAWSAQTGVEQYF